This T cell receptor (beta chain) is from a study of blood T cell repertoires in COVID-19. The germline V gene has CDR1 KGHSH and CDR2 LQKENI. Trimming took 0 bases from V and 2 from J; bases not matched to a gene: 6. The CDR3 has 16 residues. Original processing notes: Cell counts per sample came from amplifying reference gene primers. The method was immunoSEQ multiplex PCR; TCRdb's version includes in-frame clones alone and lacks a portion of them. V and J calls and clone size are copied from that table; D and trimming were computed from the DNA. The table includes about 130,000 clones, less than 90% detected once.

This clonotype originated in a woman aged 45-65 years who had recovered from COVID-19. Sequencing used PBMCs or T cells enriched from blood (not recorded which). The chain is built from TRBV18 and TRBJ2-5; 7 bases map to TRBD1. The CDR3 coding sequence is TGTGCCAGCTCACCACCGTATGGGACAGTACAAGAGACCCAGTACTTC. Translation: CASSPPYGTVQETQYF.